A selection of T cell receptor beta chains follows, all from one sample in a study of blood T cells in healthy people across ages. From the 5' RACE reads, TCRdb called clonotypes with MiXCR, one entry per CDR3 protein. This sample carries fewer than 1,200,000 distinct CDR3 sequences, approximately 25% of them seen once, and the ten largest clones take less than 0.75%. Separately, the same data were catalogued under a study of T cells of mothers and their children.

The sequenced material came from blood. The receptors here all came from a girl aged 2 to 9 in good health. Each CDR3 is given with its conserved first and last residue. The D gene is left open where the match is weak. Rows may omit the clone size; those that give it use once, few, many or a size class.

D gene	J gene	clone size	V gene	CDR3 protein	CDR3 DNA
NA	TRBJ2-1	few	TRBV7-2	CASSSRLEIVQFF	TGTGCCAGCAGCTCAAGACTAGAAATTGTGCAGTTCTTC
NA	TRBJ2-5	few	TRBV10-3	CAISEQQETQYF	TGTGCCATCAGTGAACAGCAAGAGACCCAGTACTTC
NA	TRBJ2-5	few	TRBV4-3	CASSQDDRKTQYF	TGCGCCAGCAGCCAAGATGACCGAAAGACCCAGTACTTC
NA	TRBJ2-2	NA	TRBV12-5	CASGLAVRTGELFF	TGTGCTAGTGGTTTGGCAGTCAGGACCGGGGAGCTGTTTTTT
NA	TRBJ1-1	NA	TRBV5-1	CASMSQGNTEAFF	TGCGCCAGCATGAGCCAGGGGAACACTGAAGCTTTCTTT
TRBD2	TRBJ2-3	NA	TRBV7-3	CASSREAGPTDTQYF	TGTGCCAGCAGCCGAGAAGCGGGACCGACAGATACGCAGTATTTT
TRBD2	TRBJ2-1	few	TRBV6-5	CASSSIKTSNVNNEQFF	TGTGCCAGCAGTTCGATCAAGACTAGCAACGTAAACAATGAGCAGTTCTTC
NA	TRBJ2-7	NA	TRBV7-2	CVTGLSTYEQYF	TGTGTTACGGGACTCTCCACCTACGAGCAGTACTTC
NA	TRBJ2-1	many	TRBV6-6	CATIQEAPYNEQFF	TGTGCCACCATCCAGGAGGCCCCCTACAATGAGCAGTTCTTC
NA	TRBJ2-1	NA	TRBV12-5	CATHGIDGADYNEQFF	TGTGCTACCCACGGGATAGACGGGGCGGATTACAATGAGCAGTTCTTC
NA	TRBJ1-2	NA	TRBV3-1	CASSQELGPYGYTF	TGTGCCAGCAGCCAAGAACTAGGGCCTTATGGCTACACCTTC
TRBD2	TRBJ2-3	NA	TRBV7-2	CASSRLEREFTDTQYF	TGTGCCAGCAGTCGTCTCGAGCGGGAGTTCACAGATACGCAGTATTTT
NA	TRBJ2-2	few	TRBV4-1	CASSLIKSAGELFF	TGCGCCAGCAGCCTAATCAAATCGGCCGGGGAGCTGTTTTTT
NA	TRBJ2-2	NA	TRBV27	CASSIGSPGTGELFF	TGTGCCAGCAGTATCGGGTCCCCGGGGACCGGGGAGCTGTTTTTT
NA	TRBJ2-4	NA	TRBV5-6	CASSLAGWNIQYF	TGTGCCAGCAGCTTGGCCGGGTGGAACATTCAGTACTTC
NA	TRBJ1-5	NA	TRBV12-3/TRBV12-4	CASSPTWGQPQHF	TGTGCCAGCAGCCCGACCTGGGGCCAGCCCCAGCATTTT
NA	TRBJ2-7	NA	TRBV10-3	CAISEPGGRTYEQYF	TGTGCCATCAGTGAGCCCGGAGGGCGAACCTACGAGCAGTACTTC
NA	TRBJ2-5	few	TRBV6-5	CASSFNVGETQYF	TGTGCCAGCAGTTTCAATGTTGGAGAGACCCAGTACTTC
TRBD2	TRBJ2-3	NA	TRBV20-1	CSAQGLAGVGIVSTDTQYF	TGCAGTGCCCAGGGACTAGCGGGAGTCGGGATTGTATCCACAGATACGCAGTATTTT
NA	TRBJ1-3	few	TRBV2	CASSESKWDTIYF	TGTGCCAGCAGTGAATCCAAATGGGACACCATATATTTT
NA	TRBJ1-5	few	TRBV7-8	CASSLDGISNQPQHF	TGTGCCAGCAGCTTAGACGGGATTAGCAATCAGCCCCAGCATTTT
NA	TRBJ2-1	NA	TRBV20-1	CSAREDGKQGFRDEQFF	TGCAGTGCTAGAGAGGATGGCAAACAGGGTTTTCGCGATGAGCAGTTCTTC
NA	TRBJ2-1	NA	TRBV28	CASSANTNEQFF	TGTGCCAGCAGTGCGAATACAAATGAGCAGTTCTTC
NA	TRBJ1-2	few	TRBV10-3	CAISEDRLGLDYGYTF	TGTGCCATCAGTGAGGACAGGTTGGGGCTAGACTATGGCTACACCTTC
TRBD1	TRBJ1-5	NA	TRBV5-5	CASSPETGEADQPQHF	TGTGCCAGCAGCCCAGAGACAGGGGAAGCGGATCAGCCCCAGCATTTT
NA	TRBJ2-5	NA	TRBV21-1	CASTTSAPGGETQYF	TGTGCCAGCACCACTAGCGCCCCGGGGGGAGAGACCCAGTACTTC
TRBD2	TRBJ2-5	NA	TRBV10-3	CANRQGGSETQYF	TGTGCCAACCGGCAGGGAGGGTCAGAGACCCAGTACTTC
NA	TRBJ2-7	NA	TRBV11-3	CASSLGGFWSYEQYF	TGTGCCAGCAGCTTAGGGGGCTTCTGGTCCTACGAGCAGTACTTC
NA	TRBJ2-5	NA	TRBV15	CATSPKGVRETQYF	TGTGCCACCAGCCCCAAGGGGGTTCGGGAGACCCAGTACTTC
NA	TRBJ1-3	NA	TRBV28	CASTTGGGSGNTIYF	TGTGCCAGCACCACCGGAGGGGGCTCTGGAAACACCATATATTTT
TRBD2	TRBJ2-1	few	TRBV4-1	CASRRGGDNEQFF	TGCGCCAGCCGGCGGGGGGGCGACAATGAGCAGTTCTTC
NA	TRBJ2-3	NA	TRBV5-1	CASSLTGQGGTDTQYF	TGCGCCAGCAGCTTGACGGGGCAGGGAGGCACAGATACGCAGTATTTT
NA	TRBJ2-3	many	TRBV6-5	CASRFGDTQYF	TGTGCCAGCAGATTCGGAGATACGCAGTATTTT
NA	TRBJ1-2	NA	TRBV15	CATSREHPTGMTRGYTF	TGTGCCACCAGCAGAGAACACCCCACAGGGATGACGAGAGGCTACACCTTC
NA	TRBJ1-1	NA	TRBV5-1	CASSLDLDLNTEAFF	TGCGCCAGCAGCTTGGATCTAGACTTGAACACTGAAGCTTTCTTT
NA	TRBJ2-1	NA	TRBV11-2	CASSPARTINEQFF	TGTGCCAGCAGCCCGGCTAGGACTATCAATGAGCAGTTCTTC
NA	TRBJ2-5	NA	TRBV28	CASKSPGGEETQYF	TGTGCCAGCAAATCCCCCGGGGGAGAAGAGACCCAGTACTTC
NA	TRBJ1-2	NA	TRBV25-1	CASSTGNTNRGYTF	TGTGCCAGCAGTACGGGTAACACCAACCGGGGCTACACCTTC
TRBD1	TRBJ2-5	NA	TRBV5-1	CASSLSGQGRRETQYF	TGCGCCAGCAGCTTGTCAGGACAGGGAAGGAGAGAGACCCAGTACTTC
TRBD2	TRBJ2-5	NA	TRBV29-1	CSTWTSMRETQYF	TGCAGCACCTGGACTAGCATGAGGGAGACCCAGTACTTC
NA	TRBJ1-1	few	TRBV10-3	CAISRMVGDGNTEAFF	TGTGCCATCAGCCGTATGGTAGGGGACGGGAACACTGAAGCTTTCTTT
NA	TRBJ2-7	NA	TRBV5-1	CASSLLTGGREQYF	TGCGCCAGCAGCTTGTTGACCGGGGGTCGCGAGCAGTACTTC
NA	TRBJ1-1	many	TRBV6-1	CASSDRENTEAFF	TGTGCCAGCAGTGACAGGGAGAACACTGAAGCTTTCTTT
NA	TRBJ2-7	few	TRBV5-1	CASSFGSGDGEQYF	TGCGCCAGCAGCTTTGGTTCAGGGGACGGCGAGCAGTACTTC
NA	TRBJ2-7	NA	TRBV7-9	CASSFTVSLPYEQYF	TGTGCCAGCAGCTTTACGGTCAGCCTCCCCTACGAGCAGTACTTC
TRBD2	TRBJ2-1	many	TRBV29-1	CSVLLAGFLEQFF	TGCAGCGTTCTCCTAGCGGGATTCCTTGAGCAGTTCTTC
NA	TRBJ1-2	few	TRBV7-9	CASRSTGNDYGYTF	TGTGCCAGCAGGTCTACAGGGAACGACTATGGCTACACCTTC
TRBD2	TRBJ2-3	NA	TRBV6-1	CASSPPLVAGYTDTQYF	TGTGCCAGCAGCCCCCCGTTGGTAGCGGGATACACAGATACGCAGTATTTT
TRBD2	TRBJ2-5	NA	TRBV20-1	CSAPGTSGRETQYF	TGCAGTGCTCCCGGGACTAGCGGACGAGAGACCCAGTACTTC
NA	TRBJ1-1	NA	TRBV7-3	CASRMPSPGRVTEAFF	TGTGCCAGCAGGATGCCCAGCCCGGGCCGTGTGACTGAAGCTTTCTTT
NA	TRBJ2-7	NA	TRBV12-5	CASGSPYEQYF	TGTGCTAGTGGATCCCCTTACGAGCAGTACTTC
TRBD1	TRBJ1-3	NA	TRBV11-2	CASSSNPGGSGNTIYF	TGTGCCAGCAGCTCCAACCCAGGGGGCTCTGGAAACACCATATATTTT
TRBD2	TRBJ2-7	many	TRBV7-2	CASSLQGLAYEQYF	TGTGCCAGCAGCTTACAGGGACTAGCGTACGAGCAGTACTTC
TRBD1	TRBJ1-3	few	TRBV7-7	CASSLMRMLGTGIFSGNTIYF	TGTGCTAGCAGCTTAATGCGCATGCTCGGGACAGGGATTTTCTCTGGAAACACCATATATTTT
NA	TRBJ1-4	NA	TRBV7-2	CASSLVVGTNEKLFF	TGTGCCAGCAGCTTAGTCGTTGGTACTAATGAAAAACTGTTTTTT
NA	TRBJ1-2	NA	TRBV7-9	CASSLELSFNYGYTF	TGTGCCAGCAGCTTAGAACTGAGTTTTAACTATGGCTACACCTTC
NA	TRBJ1-5	NA	TRBV28	CASSPEAATDQPQHF	TGTGCCAGCAGTCCGGAGGCCGCTACCGATCAGCCCCAGCATTTT
TRBD1	TRBJ1-1	once	TRBV6-1	CASSEARGPFF	TGTGCCAGCAGTGAAGCCAGGGGGCCTTTCTTT